The 24 T cell receptor beta chains given below trace back to one sample, sequenced in a study of cytomegalovirus exposure and HLA in healthy donors. 13 Jbeta primers and 60 Vbeta primers were used for the PCR. The protocol was immunoSEQ multiplex PCR, while the TCRdb copy is restricted to in-frame clones and leaves out a portion. The sample yields some 170,000 clones, 70% to 80% seen once. Input material: PBMCs. The source is a man between 40 and 49 years old in good health and CMV-seronegative.

This clone was detected only a few times. The chain has TRBV4-3 and TRBJ1-5; 9 nucleotides match TRBD1. Germline loops: CDR1 LGHNA, CDR2 YSLEER. The CDR3 has 16 residues. After removal of 0 bases from V and 5 bases from J, the junction contained 5 bases not matched to a gene. CDR3 sequence: CASSQDWTGAYQPQHF. The CDR3 DNA sequence: TGCGCCAGCAGCCAAGACTGGACAGGGGCCTATCAGCCCCAGCATTTT.

The gene calls are TRBV5-1 and TRBJ2-7, with TRBD2 identical over 7 bases. CDR1 and CDR2 (germline): SGHRS, YFSETQ. J lost 9 bases, V lost 4 bases, and 4 bases had no gene match. CDR3 size: 11 residues. This chain's CDR3 is CASSPGGGQYF. CDR3 nucleotide sequence: TGCGCCAGCAGCCCCGGCGGGGGGCAGTACTTC.

In this sample, this clone turned up once. The gene calls are TRBV12-5 and TRBJ2-3; 7 nucleotides match TRBD2. This CDR3 spans 16 amino acids. The germline V gene has CDR1 LGHNT and CDR2 FRNRAP. V was pared by 7 bases and J by 4 bases, with 14 bases of the junction left unmatched. As DNA, the CDR3 is TGTGCTAGTGCCAGTGGGGGGGGAGGGTTCGCAGATACGCAGTATTTT. Protein sequence: CASASGGGGFADTQYF. Combining the CDR3 with reference TRBV12-5 and TRBJ2-3 gives the whole variable domain DARVTQTPRHKVTEMGQEVTMRCQPILGHNTVFWYRQTMMQGLELLAYFRNRAPLDDSGMPKDRFSAEMPDATLATLKIQPSEPRDSAVYFCASASGGGGFADTQYFGPGTRLTVL.

Concerning this clone: The junction departs from germline at one end; a sequencing error may be responsible. The chain couples TRBV29-1 to TRBJ1-1; tentative D call: TRBD1 (6 bases). The CDR3 runs to 13 residues. Germline values: CDR1 SQVTM, CDR2 ANQGSEA. The CDR3 here is CSATGQSNTGAFF. The CDR3 DNA reads as TGCAGCGCCACCGGACAGTCCAACACTGGAGCTTTCTTT.

In this sample, this clone turned up once. V usage is TRBV25-1 and J usage is TRBJ2-7; weak D call: TRBD1 (5 bases). V was cut by 0 bases and J by 2 bases, with 14 bases left in between. There are 16 residues in the CDR3. The germline CDR1 and CDR2 sequences are MGHDK and SYGVNS. The CDR3 loop reads CASSEYKQKGAYEQYF. Written as DNA, the CDR3 is TGTGCCAGCAGTGAATATAAACAAAAAGGGGCCTACGAGCAGTACTTC.

Only one count was recorded for this clone. V is TRBV29-1 and J is TRBJ2-5, with D perhaps TRBD2 (6 bases). Trimming shortened V by 7 bases and J by 2 bases, and 14 bases separated the two germline ends. Per germline, CDR1 SQVTM and CDR2 ANQGSEA. This CDR3 has 13 amino acids. The CDR3 region is CSADSGFQETQYF. CDR3 bases: TGCAGCGCGGATAGCGGTTTTCAAGAGACCCAGTACTTC. Based on the CDR3 plus reference TRBV29-1 and TRBJ2-5, the full variable domain is SAVISQKPSRDICQRGTSLTIQCQVDSQVTMMFWYRQQPGQSLTLIATANQGSEATYESGFVIDKFPISRPNLTFSTLTVSNMSPEDSSIYLCSADSGFQETQYFGPGTRLLVL.

This chain's CDR3 is CAISTGGSEQYF. CDR3 coding DNA: TGTGCCATCAGTACAGGCGGTTCCGAGCAGTACTTC. The chain employs TRBV10-3 and TRBJ2-5; TRBD1 is a possible D gene (5 bases). Gene TRBJ2-7 matches the end of the DNA better, so the J call may be wrong. CDR3 length: 12 amino acids. Germline lookup yields CDR1 ENHRY and CDR2 SYGVKD.

V usage is TRBV7-3 and J usage is TRBJ2-3; TRBD2 aligns across 13 bases. J gave up 0 bases and V 4 bases, and 7 bases lay outside the gene matches. The CDR3 has 18 residues. Germline assignment: CDR1 SGHTA and CDR2 FQGTGA. The CDR3 DNA reads as TGTGCCAGCAGCTCGACTAGCGGGGGGTACTCTAGCACAGATACGCAGTATTTT. This sequence encodes CASSSTSGGYSSTDTQYF. Together with reference TRBV7-3 and TRBJ2-3, the CDR3 gives the full variable domain: GAGVSQTPSNKVTEKGKYVELRCDPISGHTALYWYRQSLGQGPEFLIYFQGTGAADDSGLPNDRFFAVRPEGSVSTLKIQRTERGDSAVYLCASSSTSGGYSSTDTQYFGPGTRLTVL.

V usage is TRBV5-1 and J usage is TRBJ2-2; D gene unclear. V was clipped by 4 bases and J by 4 bases, with 20 bases between them. In germline, CDR1 is SGHRS, CDR2 YFSETQ. This CDR3 spans 17 amino acids. CDR3 DNA sequence: TGCGCCAGCAGCCGCGCCCCGGGTCAAGTGTCCACCGGGGAGCTGTTTTTT. It encodes CASSRAPGQVSTGELFF.

The V gene is TRBV4-1, the J gene TRBJ1-2; D ambiguous. The CDR3 length is 14 residues. Germline assignment: CDR1 MGHRA and CDR2 YSYEKL. V gave up 3 bases and J gave up 2 bases, with 10 bases separating them. The CDR3 sequence is CASSQWAGNYGYTF. The CDR3 coding sequence is TGCGCCAGCAGCCAGTGGGCAGGAAACTATGGCTACACCTTC.

The genes are TRBV10-1 and TRBJ1-1; D may be TRBD1 (6 bases). The ends were cut back, 3 bases at V and 4 bases at J, with 12 bases in the middle. This CDR3 spans 14 amino acids. The germline V gene encodes CDR1 WNHNN and CDR2 SYGVQD (reference sequence). The CDR3 reads CASSETQGCTEAFF. The CDR3 DNA reads TGCGCCAGCAGTGAAACACAGGGTTGCACTGAAGCTTTCTTT.

Comment on this clone: The identical CDR3 is also encoded by other nucleotide sequences in the sample. The gene calls are TRBV6-5 and TRBJ1-1, with no clear D. From germline, CDR1 is MNHEY and CDR2 SVGAGI. CDR3 length: 14 residues. Between the trimmed V and J ends, which lost 0 bases and 3 bases, there was a span of 8 bases. Here the CDR3 DNA reads TGTGCCAGCAGTTACTCTGGGGAGGACACTGAAGCTTTCTTT. Translated: CASSYSGEDTEAFF.

The rearrangement uses TRBV9 and TRBJ2-3; a possible D gene is TRBD1 (6 bases). The CDR3 consists of 15 residues. Germline CDR1 reads SGDLS; CDR2 reads YYNGEE. The V end lost 3 bases, the J end lost 0 bases, and 11 bases lay between the germline ends. The CDR3: CASSEQGHSTDTQYF. CDR3 DNA sequence: TGTGCCAGCAGCGAACAGGGCCATAGCACAGATACGCAGTATTTT.

This clone was seen more than once but under ten times. The chain links TRBV30 to TRBJ1-1; 7 bases fit TRBD1. Trimming at V came to 4 bases and at J to 1 base, leaving 3 bases not matched to a gene. The germline gives CDR1 GTSNPN, CDR2 SVGIG (reference sequence). The CDR3 has 13 amino acids. The CDR3 spells CAWTPGGNTEAFF. The CDR3 nucleotides are TGTGCCTGGACCCCAGGGGGGAACACTGAAGCTTTCTTT.

V gene TRBV7-9 combines with J gene TRBJ1-3; TRBD1 matches at 7 bases. The V gene's germline CDR1 is SEHNR and CDR2 FQNEAQ (reference sequence). With 5 bases clipped from V and 2 bases from J, the junction kept 0 bases outside the gene matches. The CDR3 has 13 residues. The CDR3 DNA is TGTGCCAGCAGCCAGGGGGCTGGAAACACCATATATTTT. Its protein is CASSQGAGNTIYF. Full variable domain (rest looked up from reference TRBV7-9 and TRBJ1-3): DTGVSQNPRHKITKRGQNVTFRCDPISEHNRLYWYRQTLGQGPEFLTYFQNEAQLEKSRLLSDRFSAERPKGSFSTLEIQRTEQGDSAMYLCASSQGAGNTIYFGEGSWLTVV.

V is TRBV27 and J is TRBJ2-1; 14 nucleotides align to TRBD2. The CDR3 loop spans 18 amino acids. The V gene end was trimmed by 5 bases and the J gene end by 4 bases; junction bases not matched to a gene: 10. The germline CDR1 and CDR2 sequences are MNHEY and SMNVEV (reference sequence). CDR3 nucleotide sequence: TGTGCCAGCAGTCCGGGACTAGCGGGGGCCGGGGTATACAATGAGCAGTTCTTC. This encodes CASSPGLAGAGVYNEQFF.

This clone was recorded once. The V and J genes are TRBV11-3 and TRBJ1-1; D gene unclear. This CDR3 is built from 13 residues. The V gene's germline CDR1 is SGHNT and CDR2 YENEEA. Trimming stripped 4 bases from V and 10 bases from J, with 16 bases between. The CDR3 region is CASSSDGRERAFF. The CDR3 DNA sequence: TGTGCCAGCAGCTCCGACGGGAGGGAGCGAGCTTTCTTT.

CDR3 sequence reads: CASSVHRGRMTGELFF. DNA for the CDR3: TGCGCCAGCAGCGTACACAGGGGGCGCATGACCGGGGAGCTGTTTTTT. This rearrangement joins TRBV5-1 to TRBJ2-2; 9 bases are shared with TRBD1. Germline lookup yields CDR1 SGHRS and CDR2 YFSETQ. V shed 4 bases, J shed 5 bases, and the junction held 9 bases outside the gene matches. This CDR3 spans 16 amino acids.

Points on this clone: Germline is not matched at one junction end, which may reflect a read error. This specimen includes other DNA sequences encoding the same CDR3. The gene calls are TRBV27 and TRBJ1-1; D possibly corresponds to TRBD1 (6 bases). The length of the CDR3 is 12 residues. Germline V lookup: CDR1 MNHEY, CDR2 SMNVEV (reference sequence). CDR3 region: CASSQGNTEAFF. The DNA of the CDR3 is TGTGCCAGCAGCCAGGGGAACACTGAAGCCTTCTTT.

A note on this clone: Other nucleotide sequences in the sample specify the same CDR3. The chain links TRBV27 to TRBJ1-6, with 7 bases aligning to TRBD1. After removal of 2 bases from V and 6 bases from J, the junction contained 1 base not matched to a gene. CDR1 is MNHEY, CDR2 SMNVEV, per germline (reference sequence). This CDR3 comprises 14 residues. The CDR3 coding sequence is TGTGCCAGCAGTTTAGGACAGGTTAATTCACCCCTCCACTTT. Translated: CASSLGQVNSPLHF.

CDR3 nucleotides: TGTGCCAGCAGCTTCGACCAGGTCAGGAACACCGGGGAGCTGTTTTTT. Translating it yields CASSFDQVRNTGELFF. The genes are TRBV5-5 and TRBJ2-2; the D is unclear. V was clipped by 2 bases and J by 1 base, with 12 bases between them. Germline V gene lookup returns CDR1 SGHKS and CDR2 YYEKEE (reference sequence). The CDR3 contains 16 residues.

This chain links TRBV6-4 with TRBJ2-3, with D possibly being TRBD1 (7 bases). The CDR3 loop spans 14 amino acids. V lost 3 bases to trimming and J lost 6 bases, with 13 bases between them. The germline gives CDR1 MRHNA, CDR2 SNTAGT. CDR3 region: CASSEEGAEDTQYF. CDR3 bases: TGTGCCAGCAGTGAGGAGGGGGCCGAGGATACGCAGTATTTT.

The rearrangement uses TRBV21-1 and TRBJ2-4; the table calls TRBD1, which could not be checked here. TRBV21-1 is a recognized pseudogene. The CDR3 has 19 residues. The CDR3 nucleotides are TGTGCCAGCAGCCGAACAAAACCCGCCAGGGGGCGGTGGGGAAACATTCAGTACTTC. This sequence encodes CASSRTKPARGRWGNIQYF.

The chain combines TRBV27 with TRBJ2-3; D may be TRBD1 (7 bases). Between the trimmed V and J ends, which lost 6 bases and 5 bases, there was a span of 21 bases. Germline assignment: CDR1 MNHEY and CDR2 SMNVEV (reference sequence). The CDR3 covers 16 residues. The chain's CDR3 is CASRENRGGFEDTQYF. DNA for the CDR3: TGTGCCAGCAGAGAGAACAGGGGAGGTTTCGAAGATACGCAGTATTTT.